The 24 T cell receptor beta chains below were found in one sample sequenced in a study of identical twins. TCRdb ran MiXCR on the 5' RACE reads and lists one entry per CDR3 protein. The repertoire holds hundreds of thousands of distinct CDR3 sequences, with roughly 26% as singletons. The sample also formed part of further work on T cells expressing NK-cell markers.

The sequenced sample consisted of CD4+ T cells sorted from blood. The receptor set was obtained from a woman aged 18-30 years in good health.

The rearrangement uses TRBV10-3 and TRBJ2-7, with 8 bases that match TRBD1. The CDR3 is 12 amino acids. The ends lost 6 bases at V and 2 bases at J; junction bases unmatched: 0. CDR1 and CDR2 (germline): ENHRY, SYGVKD. Here the CDR3 DNA reads TGTGCCATCAGGGACAGGGCCTACGAGCAGTACTTC. This gives the protein CAIRDRAYEQYF.

The genes are TRBV7-2 and TRBJ2-4, with no clear D. Germline V gene lookup returns CDR1 SGHTA and CDR2 FQGNSA. The CDR3 extends over 16 amino acids. Trimming took off 5 bases at V and 2 bases at J, with 16 bases between the two ends. As DNA, the CDR3 is TGTGCCAGCAGCCGCGCTGGGGTGGTGACCAAAAACATTCAGTACTTC. It encodes CASSRAGVVTKNIQYF.

The chain uses TRBV12-3 or TRBV12-4 and TRBJ2-5; 14 bases line up with TRBD2. Losses at the gene ends were 6 bases for V and 0 bases for J; bases not matched to a gene: 3. The CDR3 runs to 16 residues. In DNA form, the CDR3 reads TGTGCCAGCAGCCGGACTAGCGGGGGGTACCAAGAGACCCAGTACTTC. Its translation is CASSRTSGGYQETQYF.

This clonotype came up a few times. The V gene is TRBV20-1, the J gene TRBJ1-1, with D tentatively TRBD1 (6 bases). CDR3 length: 13 amino acids. V was shortened by 6 bases and J by 0 bases, with 11 bases between the two germline ends. Germline-derived CDR1 and CDR2 are DFQATT and SNEGSKA (reference sequence). The CDR3 reads CSALGQMNTEAFF. The CDR3 nucleotides are TGCAGTGCCTTAGGACAGATGAACACTGAAGCTTTCTTT.

This clonotype was counted once. The chain uses TRBV30 and TRBJ2-1; 7 bases line up with TRBD2. The V gene end was trimmed by 4 bases and the J gene end by 4 bases; junction bases not matched to a gene: 7. The CDR3 loop spans 14 amino acids. Germline V gene lookup returns CDR1 GTSNPN and CDR2 SVGIG (reference sequence). The CDR3, as DNA: TGTGCCTGGAAACGTGCGGGAGAGTACAATGAGCAGTTCTTC. Translating gives CAWKRAGEYNEQFF.

J is TRBJ2-7 and V is TRBV2, with 7 bases that match TRBD1. The CDR3 sequence is 15 residues long. V lost 8 bases to trimming and J lost 3 bases; unmatched junction nucleotides: 13. The V gene's germline CDR1 is SNHLY and CDR2 FYNNEI. Written as DNA, the CDR3 is TGTGCCAGCCTGCCTAACGACAGGGAAAACTACGAGCAGTACTTC. It is translated as CASLPNDRENYEQYF.

The rearrangement uses TRBV2 and TRBJ2-1; 8 nucleotides agree with TRBD2. Losses at the gene ends were 3 bases for V and 1 base for J; bases not matched to a gene: 11. Germline V gene lookup returns CDR1 SNHLY and CDR2 FYNNEI. The CDR3 extends over 18 amino acids. CDR3 nucleotide sequence: TGTGCCAGCAGTGATTTGGCGGGAGGCGCGAAGTCCTACAATGAGCAGTTCTTC. Protein product: CASSDLAGGAKSYNEQFF.

Remarks on this clonotype: This likely comes from a read error, as the CDR3 has no conserved phenylalanine or tryptophan at its end. The gene calls are TRBV12-3 or TRBV12-4 and TRBJ2-7; D remains ambiguous. This CDR3 is 17 amino acids long. V gave up 1 base and J gave up 0 bases, with 16 bases separating them. DNA of the CDR3: TGTGCCAGCAGTTTAGGGCCTCTAGTGGGATCCTCCTACGAGCAGTACCTC. Translated: CASSLGPLVGSSYEQYL.

This clonotype was detected a few times. The rearrangement uses TRBV11-2 and TRBJ2-5; 7 positions agree with TRBD1. This CDR3 spans 13 amino acids. V dropped 5 bases and J dropped 4; count of bases not matched to a gene: 4. Germline loops: CDR1 SGHAT, CDR2 FQNNGV. CDR3 in amino acids: CASSRGQLETQYF. Written as DNA, the CDR3 is TGTGCCAGCAGCCGGGGACAGTTAGAGACCCAGTACTTC.

This sequence joins TRBV5-1 and TRBJ1-1, with 7 bases identical to TRBD1. The length of the CDR3 is 14 residues. J was trimmed by 5 bases and V by 3 bases; bases with no gene match: 7. Germline V CDR1 and CDR2: SGHRS, YFSETQ. The CDR3 sequence is CASSSTGAGTEAFF. As DNA, the CDR3 is TGCGCCAGCAGCTCAACAGGGGCCGGGACTGAAGCTTTCTTT. Supplemented by reference TRBV5-1 and TRBJ1-1, the full variable domain reads KAGVTQTPRYLIKTRGQQVTLSCSPISGHRSVSWYQQTPGQGLQFLFEYFSETQRNKGNFPGRFSGRQFSNSRSEMNVSTLELGDSALYLCASSSTGAGTEAFFGQGTRLTVV.

This clonotype has a handful of counts. V usage is TRBV12-3 or TRBV12-4 and J usage is TRBJ1-1; unclear D gene. The germline V and J ends were trimmed by 0 bases and 7 bases, with 9 bases remaining between them. The CDR3 is made up of 13 amino acids. CDR3 sequence reads: CASSLADGIEAFF. CDR3 bases: TGTGCCAGCAGTTTAGCAGATGGAATTGAAGCTTTCTTT.

This rearrangement joins TRBV6-2 or TRBV6-3 to TRBJ2-7; TRBD1 matches at 8 bases. With V trimmed by 2 bases and J by 4 bases, 7 bases remained unmatched. In germline, CDR1 is MNHEY, CDR2 SVGEGT. This CDR3 spans 15 amino acids. CDR3 sequence (DNA): TGTGCCAGCAGTTACCGGACAGGGCCCCAATACGAGCAGTACTTC. Protein: CASSYRTGPQYEQYF.

The chain joins TRBV20-1 to TRBJ2-3; weak D call: TRBD1 (6 bases). Trimming shortened V by 6 bases and J by 5 bases, and 9 bases separated the two germline ends. Germline lookup yields CDR1 DFQATT and CDR2 SNEGSKA (reference sequence). The CDR3 has 11 residues. CDR3 in DNA: TGCAGTGCCGTCAGGGGAGATACGCAGTATTTT. As protein: CSAVRGDTQYF.

This clonotype was picked up one time. This sequence joins TRBV5-1 and TRBJ2-7; 11 nucleotides line up with TRBD1. In germline, CDR1 is SGHRS, CDR2 YFSETQ. V lost 3 bases and J lost 6; bases outside the gene matches: 5. This CDR3 spans 14 amino acids. The CDR3 DNA follows: TGCGCCAGCAGCTCAGGGACAGGGGGAACCGAGCAGTACTTC. Translation: CASSSGTGGTEQYF.

This sequence joins TRBV5-1 and TRBJ2-7; tentatively, D is TRBD1 or TRBD2 (6 bases each). CDR3 length: 14 residues. Germline CDR1 SGHRS, CDR2 YFSETQ. V was pared by 6 bases and J by 5 bases, with 18 bases between. The CDR3 region is CASKIGGWSDEQYF. As DNA, the CDR3 is TGCGCCAGCAAGATAGGGGGGTGGTCCGACGAGCAGTACTTC.

This clonotype showed up many times. The chain combines TRBV4-2 with TRBJ2-7; either TRBD1 or TRBD2 may supply D (5 bases each). Germline V gene data show CDR1 as LGHNA and CDR2 as YNFKEQ. Trimming took 0 bases from V and 2 from J, leaving 14 bases between them. The CDR3 is 16 amino acids. The DNA of the CDR3 is TGTGCCAGCAGCCAAGACCTTAACCGGGACCCCTACGAGCAGTACTTC. Amino acids: CASSQDLNRDPYEQYF.

This clonotype came up a few times. V and J are TRBV19 and TRBJ2-1; tentatively, D is TRBD1 or TRBD2 (6 bases each). Trimming took off 9 bases at V and 4 bases at J, with 16 bases between the two ends. Germline assignment: CDR1 LNHDA and CDR2 SQIVND (reference sequence). The CDR3 length is 14 residues. This chain's CDR3 is CASKGGPLYNEQFF. The CDR3 region has the DNA TGTGCCAGCAAAGGGGGGCCCCTTTACAATGAGCAGTTCTTC.

The chain couples TRBV5-6 to TRBJ2-7; D not resolved. There are 12 residues in the CDR3. V lost 3 bases and J lost 7, with 11 bases in between. Per germline, CDR1 SGHDT and CDR2 YYEEEE. The CDR3 is CASSYGRKEQYF. CDR3 bases: TGTGCCAGCAGCTATGGACGGAAAGAGCAGTACTTC.

This clonotype was recorded once. The chain links TRBV20-1 to TRBJ2-2; the D is unclear. Trimming pared 0 bases from V and 4 bases from J, leaving 6 bases between. Germline values: CDR1 DFQATT, CDR2 SNEGSKA (reference sequence). CDR3 length: 13 residues. The DNA of the CDR3 is TGCAGTGCTAGAGATACGGGCACCGGGGAGCTGTTTTTT. As protein: CSARDTGTGELFF.

The chain has TRBV6-6 and TRBJ2-5, with 10 bases matching TRBD1. Per the germline V gene, CDR1 is MNHNY and CDR2 is SVGAGI (reference sequence). CDR3 length: 13 amino acids. The trim removed 6 bases at V and 4 bases at J, leaving 2 bases unmatched. The CDR3 DNA sequence: TGTGCCAGCAGGAGGGACAGGGGAGAGACCCAGTACTTC. Translated, it gives CASRRDRGETQYF.

This sequence joins TRBV20-1 and TRBJ2-7, with TRBD2 matching 8 bases. V trimming: 2 bases; J trimming: 5 bases; junction bases outside the gene matches: 8. The CDR3 is 14 amino acids. The V gene's germline CDR1 is DFQATT and CDR2 SNEGSKA (reference sequence). In nucleotides, the CDR3 is TGCAGTGCTAGACGGACTAGCAATCTCGACGAGCAGTACTTC. Translated, it gives CSARRTSNLDEQYF.

This clonotype was counted between two and nine times. This chain uses TRBV10-3 with TRBJ2-1, with unresolved D. The CDR3 is 11 residues long. CDR1 is ENHRY, CDR2 SYGVKD, per germline. Between the trimmed V and J ends, which lost 11 bases and 7 bases, there was a span of 12 bases. The CDR3, as DNA: TGTGCCTCTGGGCCTAGTAATGAGCAGTTCTTC. Its translation is CASGPSNEQFF.

This clonotype was seen only a few times. The chain employs TRBV7-7 and TRBJ2-2; no clear D. V was cut by 6 bases and J by 2 bases, with 16 bases left in between. The CDR3 has 16 residues. Germline-derived CDR1 and CDR2 are SSHAT and FNYEAQ (reference sequence). Here the CDR3 reads CASRNTLGSNTGELFF. CDR3 sequence (DNA): TGTGCCAGCAGAAACACACTGGGCTCTAACACCGGGGAGCTGTTTTTT.

This CDR3 is CASSPRGPKGTEAFF. The CDR3, as DNA: TGCGCCAGCAGCCCCCGGGGCCCCAAGGGCACTGAAGCTTTCTTT. The rearrangement uses TRBV5-1 and TRBJ1-1, with a possible D match to TRBD1 (5 bases). Germline-derived CDR1 and CDR2 are SGHRS and YFSETQ. This CDR3 spans 15 amino acids. V lost 4 bases to trimming and J lost 4 bases, with 17 bases between them.